This T cell receptor (beta chain) was recovered during a study of T-cell reconstitution after alpha-beta-depleted transplantation in children. V was shortened by 6 bases and J by 9 bases, with 14 bases between the two germline ends. The CDR3 sequence is 12 residues long. Per germline, CDR1 MNHEY and CDR2 SVGEGT. Preparation of the TCRbeta library was carried out with unique molecular identifiers. TCRdb independently ran MiXCR on the PCR reads; one entry per CDR3 protein. The data contain about 1,000,000 distinct CDR3 sequences, roughly 29% of them singletons. A remark on this clonotype: Its antigen is not known.

Notes on the study in general: From surviving recipient T cells and thymic progenitors came the high day-60 TCRbeta diversity observed in some patients. Alpha-beta T cells about two months after transplant reportedly derived from several hundred expanded graft clones. Newly produced T cells mostly accounted for T-cell counts and diversity one year post-transplant.

The input for sequencing was PBMCs, mostly from graft donor cells, taken 360 days after TCRalphabeta/CD19-depleted stem cell transplant. The rearrangement uses TRBV6-2 or TRBV6-3 and TRBJ1-2; possible D gene TRBD1, 5 bases. The sequence was collected from a boy younger than two who had a stem cell transplant for SCID, so the T cells may come from the graft donor. CDR3 DNA sequence: TGTGCCAGCAGAGACAGTGGAGCAAGCTACACCTTC. Its translation is CASRDSGASYTF.